Listed below are T cell receptor beta chains from one sample, sequenced in a study of shared clonotypes between healthy human individuals. The table came from immunoSEQ multiplex PCR; TCRdb's copy has only in-frame clones and leaves some out. Of hundreds of thousands of clones in the sample, roughly 95% are singletons; the top ten hold approximately 0.11%. Sample: naive CD8+ T cells sorted from blood. These receptors were taken from a woman between 25 and 40 years old in good health. CDR3s include the opening cysteine and the closing phenylalanine or tryptophan. Fields, in order: V gene, clone size, D gene, J gene, CDR3 length, CDR3 protein, CDR3 DNA. D genes are given only for firm matches. Where a row states a size, it is once, few, many or the class of an expanded clone; other rows omit it.

TRBV11-3,-,-,TRBJ2-6,16,CASSTTDGSGANVLTF,TGTGCCAGCAGCACCACGGACGGCTCTGGGGCCAACGTCCTGACTTTC
TRBV19,-,-,TRBJ2-7,14,CASSIEQGPYEQYF,TGTGCCAGTAGTATAGAACAGGGACCCTACGAGCAGTACTTC
TRBV7-9,-,-,TRBJ2-2,15,CASSLGWGNTGELFF,TGTGCCAGCAGCTTAGGGTGGGGGAACACCGGGGAGCTGTTTTTT
TRBV19,-,TRBD2,TRBJ2-7,17,CASSLRGGGTSTYEQYF,TGTGCCAGTAGTCTACGGGGGGGCGGGACAAGTACCTACGAGCAGTACTTC
TRBV27,-,-,TRBJ1-5,12,CASRGGNQPQHF,TGTGCCAGTAGGGGTGGGAATCAGCCCCAGCATTTT
TRBV6-1,once,-,TRBJ1-2,13,CASSEAWAGGYTF,TGTGCCAGCAGTGAAGCGTGGGCGGGAGGCTACACCTTC
TRBV27,-,TRBD2,TRBJ2-2,21,CASSFSPYLGLAGGPAGELFF,TGTGCCAGCAGTTTTTCCCCTTATCTAGGACTAGCGGGAGGGCCTGCCGGGGAGCTGTTTTTT
TRBV5-4,-,-,TRBJ2-7,14,CASSFFDRENEQYF,TGTGCCAGCAGCTTCTTCGACAGAGAAAACGAGCAGTACTTC
TRBV7-9,-,-,TRBJ2-2,16,CASSAVWRGLTGELFF,TGTGCCAGCAGCGCCGTCTGGCGGGGGCTCACCGGGGAGCTGTTTTTT
TRBV5-1,-,TRBD1,TRBJ1-3,16,CASSDRQGLTGNTIYF,TGCGCCAGCAGCGATAGACAGGGATTGACTGGAAACACCATATATTTT
TRBV5-6,-,-,TRBJ1-1,12,CASSWGDTEAFF,TGTGCCAGCAGCTGGGGAGACACTGAAGCTTTCTTT
TRBV28,-,TRBD2,TRBJ2-5,15,CASSLRTSGQETQYF,TGTGCCAGCAGTCTCCGGACTAGCGGCCAAGAGACCCAGTACTTC
TRBV14,-,TRBD1,TRBJ1-2,15,CASSPTGTEIYGYTF,TGTGCCAGCAGCCCCACCGGGACAGAGATATATGGCTACACCTTC
TRBV27,-,-,TRBJ2-7,13,CASSLSWGYEQYF,TGTGCCAGCAGTTTATCCTGGGGCTACGAGCAGTACTTC
TRBV7-2,-,-,TRBJ2-1,13,CASRPTHYNEQFF,TGTGCCAGCAGACCGACCCATTACAATGAGCAGTTCTTC
TRBV27,once,-,TRBJ1-4,14,CASRLGPTNEKLFF,TGTGCCAGCAGACTAGGGCCAACTAATGAAAAACTGTTTTTT
TRBV13,once,-,TRBJ1-5,14,CASSFGSSNQPQHF,TGTGCCAGCAGCTTTGGAAGTAGCAATCAGCCCCAGCATTTT
TRBV19,once,-,TRBJ1-3,15,CASSLTPSSGNTIYF,TGTGCCAGTAGCCTGACTCCGAGCTCTGGAAACACCATATATTTT
TRBV5-5,-,-,TRBJ2-5,15,CASSPRTTLTETQYF,TGTGCCAGCAGCCCGAGGACCACCCTAACGGAGACCCAGTACTTC
TRBV6-6,-,-,TRBJ1-5,15,CATHNGSPSNQPQHF,TGTGCCACCCACAATGGCAGCCCCAGCAATCAGCCCCAGCATTTT
TRBV11-2,-,TRBD2,TRBJ2-7,18,CASSSTSGGGLVSYEQYF,TGTGCCAGCAGCTCCACGTCCGGGGGGGGACTAGTTTCCTACGAGCAGTACTTC
TRBV25-1,-,TRBD2,TRBJ2-7,13,CASRLAEHYEQYF,TGTGCCAGCAGACTAGCGGAGCACTACGAGCAGTACTTC
TRBV2,-,TRBD1,TRBJ2-2,15,CASSPDRGNTGELFF,TGTGCCAGCAGTCCAGACAGGGGGAACACCGGGGAGCTGTTTTTT
TRBV5-6,-,-,TRBJ1-5,15,CASSFTGRLEQPQHF,TGTGCCAGCAGCTTTACAGGGCGCCTAGAACAGCCCCAGCATTTT
TRBV19,-,-,TRBJ1-1,19,CASTPPGWHLITLNTEAFF,TGTGCCAGTACTCCTCCGGGGTGGCACTTAATAACTCTGAACACTGAAGCTTTCTTT
TRBV5-1,-,TRBD1,TRBJ2-7,17,CASTFIIRDRNSYEQYF,TGCGCCAGCACATTCATAATCCGGGACAGGAATTCCTACGAGCAGTACTTC
TRBV28,-,-,TRBJ1-1,18,CASSLIRQVTLRDTEAFF,TGTGCCAGCAGTTTAATTAGGCAGGTCACGCTTAGGGACACTGAAGCTTTCTTT
TRBV6-5,-,-,TRBJ1-1,15,CASSYSAGGSTEAFF,TGTGCCAGCAGTTACTCAGCGGGCGGGTCCACTGAAGCTTTCTTT
TRBV11-2,-,TRBD2,TRBJ2-7,16,CASRDVAGASSYEQYF,TGTGCCAGCAGGGATGTAGCGGGAGCCAGCTCCTACGAGCAGTACTTC
TRBV11-2,-,-,TRBJ1-5,16,CASSLVGGYRNQPQHF,TGTGCCAGCAGCTTAGTTGGGGGGTATCGGAATCAGCCCCAGCATTTT
TRBV28,-,-,TRBJ2-5,12,CASSPSVGTQYF,TGTGCCAGCAGTCCTTCCGTGGGGACCCAGTACTTC
TRBV2,-,TRBD1,TRBJ2-7,15,CASSELTGKGNEQYF,TGTGCCAGCAGTGAACTGACAGGGAAAGGGAACGAGCAGTACTTC
TRBV29-1,-,-,TRBJ2-2,15,CSVETGETNTGELFF,TGCAGCGTTGAAACGGGGGAGACGAACACCGGGGAGCTGTTTTTT
TRBV10-3,-,-,TRBJ1-1,16,CAISEGPWSGNTEAFF,TGTGCCATCAGTGAGGGACCCTGGAGCGGGAACACTGAAGCTTTCTTT
TRBV11-3,-,-,TRBJ2-3,13,CASSTGTTDTQYF,TGTGCCAGCAGCACCGGGACCACAGATACGCAGTATTTT
TRBV5-4,-,TRBD1,TRBJ1-2,15,CASSLWEKGADGYTF,TGTGCCAGCAGCTTGTGGGAAAAGGGGGCAGATGGCTACACCTTC
TRBV15,-,-,TRBJ2-1,13,CATEPGVGNEQFF,TGTGCCACAGAGCCAGGGGTGGGCAATGAGCAGTTCTTC
TRBV5-6,-,-,TRBJ1-2,13,CASSLAVGGSSTF,TGTGCCAGCAGCTTGGCCGTCGGAGGCTCATCCACCTTC
TRBV28,-,TRBD1,TRBJ2-7,14,CASSWTGSDYEQYF,TGTGCCAGCAGTTGGACAGGGTCAGACTACGAGCAGTACTTC
TRBV19,few,TRBD2,TRBJ2-7,14,CASSASSGPYEQYF,TGTGCCAGTAGTGCCTCTAGCGGACCCTACGAGCAGTACTTC
TRBV28,once,TRBD2,TRBJ2-1,14,CASSSLAGGHEQFF,TGTGCCAGCAGTTCCCTAGCGGGAGGACATGAGCAGTTCTTC
TRBV10-2,-,TRBD1,TRBJ1-4,16,CASSDGTERFNEKLFF,TGCGCCAGCAGTGACGGGACAGAGCGGTTCAATGAAAAACTGTTTTTT
TRBV19,-,-,TRBJ2-2,12,CATLLDTGELFF,TGTGCCACCCTTCTTGATACCGGGGAGCTGTTTTTT
TRBV5-4,-,-,TRBJ2-7,13,CASSLVGGREQYF,TGTGCCAGCAGCTTGGTCGGGGGGCGCGAGCAGTACTTC
TRBV7-9,-,-,TRBJ2-1,16,CASSLDGTVPYNEQFF,TGTGCCAGCAGCTTAGATGGCACGGTCCCCTACAATGAGCAGTTCTTC
TRBV7-8,-,-,TRBJ2-7,13,CASKGGSSYEQYF,TGTGCCAGCAAGGGCGGGTCGAGTTACGAGCAGTACTTC
TRBV19,-,TRBD1,TRBJ1-1,13,CASSIETGDEAFF,TGTGCCAGTAGTATCGAGACAGGGGACGAAGCTTTCTTT
TRBV10-1,-,TRBD1,TRBJ1-1,15,CARTTGGGLNTEAFF,TGCGCCAGAACAACAGGGGGCGGCTTGAACACTGAAGCTTTCTTT
TRBV27,-,-,TRBJ1-2,14,CASGWGGAHYGYTF,TGTGCCAGCGGATGGGGGGGGGCTCACTATGGCTACACCTTC
TRBV27,-,-,TRBJ2-1,15,CASSPVSSVHNEQFF,TGTGCCAGCAGCCCGGTCTCTAGCGTACACAATGAGCAGTTCTTC
TRBV7-8,-,-,TRBJ1-2,13,CASSFGRTDGYTF,TGTGCCAGCAGCTTTGGGAGGACGGATGGCTACACCTTC
TRBV9,-,-,TRBJ2-1,17,CASSAPLVGGTYNEQFF,TGTGCCAGCAGCGCCCCCTTGGTAGGGGGTACCTACAATGAGCAGTTCTTC